The source of this T cell receptor (beta chain) is a study of B cell selection in AIRE deficiency. The V gene's germline CDR1 is SEHNR and CDR2 FQNEAQ (reference sequence). The CDR3 length is 15 residues. Deletions cut 5 bases from V and 0 bases from J, with 11 bases between. Broader study findings: TCRbeta-only data showed around 39% of shared healthy Treg sequences in healthy Tconv. About 30.6% of healthy-donor shared Treg TCRbeta sequences appeared in patient Tconv cells.

As regards this clone: Antigen unknown.

Data came from immunoSEQ multiplex PCR; TCRdb stores just in-frame clones and leaves some out. The repertoire holds 20,000 to 30,000 clones, approximately 96% seen once, with about 0.17% in the top ten. Sorting defined conventional CD4 T cells as CD4+CD127+. The sample taken for sequencing was CD4+CD127+ conventional T cells sorted from PBMCs. The sequence was obtained from a human donor in good health. The chain combines TRBV7-9 with TRBJ1-3; D perhaps matches TRBD1 (5 bases). The CDR3: CASSPSGGSGNTIYF. Here the CDR3 DNA reads TGTGCCAGCAGCCCGAGTGGGGGCTCTGGAAACACCATATATTTT.